This T cell receptor (beta chain) stems from a study of blood T cell repertoires in COVID-19. Sequencing was performed with immunoSEQ multiplex PCR; in TCRdb, only in-frame clones are kept and a portion is missing. The sample contains roughly 200,000 clones, around 83% of which appear only once. J was trimmed by 3 bases and V by 5 bases; bases with no gene match: 10. The CDR3 has 16 amino acids. Germline V CDR1 and CDR2: WSHSY, SAAADI. The source of this sequence is a woman aged 50 to 60 with COVID-19, enrolled during active disease. The material sequenced was peripheral blood. The rearrangement links TRBV10-2 to TRBJ2-7; 10 nucleotides match TRBD1. CDR3 DNA sequence: TGCGCCAGCAGTTTTAGGGGGACAGGGGCCCACTACGAGCAGTACTTC. It encodes CASSFRGTGAHYEQYF.